These 17 T cell receptor beta chains came from one sample sequenced in a study of graft-versus-host responses after intestinal transplantation. Profiled with immunoSEQ multiplex PCR; TCRdb holds only in-frame clones, not every one. The sample yields 50,000 to 75,000 clones, about 94% seen once. Which antigens these TCRs recognize remains unknown. The sequenced sample was unstimulated CD4+ T cells sorted from spleen or lymph node cells, obtained before transplant. These receptors were collected from a human donor who was the organ donor for an intestinal transplant.

The chain employs TRBV6-6 and TRBJ1-2, with D perhaps TRBD1 (5 bases). CDR3 length: 15 residues. V was pared by 6 bases and J by 5 bases, with 19 bases between. Germline V gene sequence: CDR1 MNHNY, CDR2 SVGAGI (reference sequence). The CDR3 coding sequence is TGTGCCAGCAGGTCCCGGGACCTTGACCAATATGGCTACACCTTC. Protein sequence: CASRSRDLDQYGYTF.

The chain joins TRBV21-1 to TRBJ2-1; the D segment call TRBD2 is taken from the table without a DNA check. TRBV21-1 has pseudogene status. The CDR3 covers 21 residues. CDR3: CASSNGLSASGEKFSYNEQFF. In DNA form, the CDR3 reads TGTGCCAGCAGCAACGGTCTTTCTGCTAGCGGGGAGAAATTTTCCTACAATGAGCAGTTCTTC.

The chain combines TRBV5-1 with TRBJ2-1; the D gene could be TRBD1 or TRBD2 (5 bases each). This CDR3 is built from 15 residues. The V gene's germline CDR1 is SGHRS and CDR2 YFSETQ. Trimming took 4 bases from V and 0 from J, leaving 11 bases between them. The CDR3 loop is CASSVGPSSYNEQFF. The CDR3 region has the DNA TGCGCCAGCAGCGTGGGACCTAGCTCCTACAATGAGCAGTTCTTC.

The chain uses TRBV15 and TRBJ2-7, with 7 positions matching TRBD2. Germline CDR1 reads LNHNV; CDR2 reads YYDKDF (reference sequence). Trimming cost V 3 bases and J 3 bases; bases outside gene matches: 5. The CDR3 runs 14 residues. The CDR3 loop is CATSREGGFYEQYF. CDR3 bases: TGTGCCACCAGCAGGGAGGGAGGGTTCTACGAGCAGTACTTC.

The J gene is TRBJ2-3, the V gene TRBV5-1; 8 nucleotides line up with TRBD1. The CDR3 has 17 residues. Germline CDR1 is SGHRS and CDR2 is YFSETQ. Trimming at V came to 5 bases and at J to 0 bases, leaving 11 bases not matched to a gene. CDR3 loop: CASRLSVRTGSTDTQYF. DNA of the CDR3: TGCGCCAGCAGACTCTCAGTGCGGACAGGGAGCACAGATACGCAGTATTTT.

This clone came up once. The rearrangement links TRBV28 to TRBJ1-1, with 7 bases aligning to TRBD1. This CDR3 contains 12 residues. V lost 10 bases and J lost 3; bases outside the gene matches: 5. Looked up from germline, CDR1 is MDHEN and CDR2 is SYDVKM. The CDR3 loop reads CATRDSYTEAFF. The CDR3, as DNA: TGTGCCACCCGGGACAGCTACACTGAAGCTTTCTTT.

The chain combines TRBV9 with TRBJ2-1, with D unresolved. Germline values: CDR1 SGDLS, CDR2 YYNGEE. The V and J ends lost 4 bases and 8 bases respectively, with 13 bases between them. The CDR3 is 13 amino acids. CDR3 region: CASSPHDWDEQFF. The DNA of the CDR3 is TGTGCCAGCAGCCCTCACGACTGGGATGAGCAGTTCTTC.

The rearrangement links TRBV7-2 to TRBJ1-2; no reliable D call. CDR3 length equals 13 residues. Germline CDR1 is SGHTA and CDR2 is FQGNSA. The V end was cut by 2 bases, the J end by 8 bases, with 12 bases between. The CDR3 nucleotides read TGTGCCAGCAGCTTACGCGTTCGAGGAGGCTACACCTTC. Translating gives CASSLRVRGGYTF.

This CDR3 reads CSAQRQFNEKLFF. The CDR3 DNA reads TGCAGCGCCCAGCGGCAGTTTAATGAAAAACTGTTTTTT. This chain uses TRBV29-1 with TRBJ1-4; D not certain. V gave up 7 bases and J gave up 4 bases, with 13 bases separating them. Germline V gene data show CDR1 as SQVTM and CDR2 as ANQGSEA. The CDR3 has 13 amino acids. Together with reference TRBV29-1 and TRBJ1-4, the CDR3 gives the full variable domain: SAVISQKPSRDICQRGTSLTIQCQVDSQVTMMFWYRQQPGQSLTLIATANQGSEATYESGFVIDKFPISRPNLTFSTLTVSNMSPEDSSIYLCSAQRQFNEKLFFGSGTQLSVL.

The chain combines TRBV2 with TRBJ2-5, with no clear D. Trimming removed 6 bases from V and 2 bases from J, with 10 bases in between. The CDR3 has 13 amino acids. Germline CDR1 and CDR2: SNHLY and FYNNEI. Here the CDR3 DNA reads TGTGCCAGCAGCGGAATAGCACAAGAGACCCAGTACTTC. Translation gives CASSGIAQETQYF.

The chain couples TRBV5-1 to TRBJ2-1, with D hard to call. V was trimmed by 4 bases and J by 6 bases, leaving 8 bases between them. CDR1 is SGHRS, CDR2 YFSETQ, per germline. The CDR3 consists of 12 residues. CDR3 residues: CASSKTSNEQFF. As DNA, the CDR3 is TGCGCCAGCAGCAAGACGAGCAATGAGCAGTTCTTC.

This chain links TRBV7-8 with TRBJ1-2, with D possibly TRBD1 on 6 matching bases. Germline CDR1 and CDR2: SGHVS and FQNEAQ. Trimming took off 5 bases at V and 4 bases at J, with 17 bases between the two ends. The CDR3 sequence is 15 residues long. The CDR3 DNA sequence: TGTGCCAGCAGCCACCGGGGGCAGGGCGGCTATGGCTACACCTTC. Protein product: CASSHRGQGGYGYTF.

The rearrangement uses TRBV7-2 and TRBJ2-7; weak D call: TRBD2 (5 bases). The CDR3 contains 17 residues. Deletions cut 5 bases from V and 3 bases from J, with 23 bases between. CDR1 is SGHTA, CDR2 FQGNSA, per germline. CDR3 amino acids: CASSHLVGGTRVYEQYF. CDR3 sequence (DNA): TGTGCCAGCAGCCATTTAGTAGGAGGTACCCGAGTCTACGAGCAGTACTTC. Filled out from reference TRBV7-2 and TRBJ2-7, the complete variable domain reads GAGVSQSPSNKVTEKGKDVELRCDPISGHTALYWYRQSLGQGLEFLIYFQGNSAPDKSGLPSDRFSAERTGGSVSTLTIQRTQQEDSAVYLCASSHLVGGTRVYEQYFGPGTRLTVT.

This chain links TRBV14 with TRBJ1-2, with D unclear. This CDR3 has 13 residues. Trimming took off 6 bases at V and 4 bases at J, with 12 bases between the two ends. CDR1 and CDR2 from the germline V gene are SGHDN and FVKESK. The CDR3 coding sequence is TGTGCCAGCAGAGGGAAGAGGTCCTATGGCTACACCTTC. It translates to CASRGKRSYGYTF.

This clone was detected only a few times. The chain combines TRBV10-2 with TRBJ1-5; tentative D call: TRBD1 (5 bases). Germline V gene lookup returns CDR1 WSHSY and CDR2 SAAADI. CDR3 length: 15 residues. V lost 6 bases to trimming and J lost 0 bases, with 12 bases between them. CDR3 residues: CASRKDIDSNQPQHF. In DNA form, the CDR3 reads TGCGCCAGCAGAAAGGACATTGATAGCAATCAGCCCCAGCATTTT.

The chain employs TRBV19 and TRBJ1-5; D is possibly TRBD1 (5 bases). The CDR3 contains 15 residues. V was clipped by 6 bases and J by 0 bases, with 12 bases between them. Germline assignment: CDR1 LNHDA and CDR2 SQIVND (reference sequence). The CDR3 nucleotides are TGTGCCAGTAGCTACGGGACGGATAGCAATCAGCCCCAGCATTTT. Translated, it gives CASSYGTDSNQPQHF.

The V and J genes are TRBV7-9 and TRBJ2-3; 10 bases match TRBD2. Germline V gene lookup returns CDR1 SEHNR and CDR2 FQNEAQ (reference sequence). This CDR3 is built from 16 residues. After removal of 5 bases from V and 1 base from J, the junction contained 6 bases not matched to a gene. The CDR3 bases are TGTGCCAGCAGCAAGACTAGCGGGTATCGCACAGATACGCAGTATTTT. This codes for CASSKTSGYRTDTQYF. The full variable domain, rest sourced from reference TRBV7-9 and TRBJ2-3, is DTGVSQNPRHKITKRGQNVTFRCDPISEHNRLYWYRQTLGQGPEFLTYFQNEAQLEKSRLLSDRFSAERPKGSFSTLEIQRTEQGDSAMYLCASSKTSGYRTDTQYFGPGTRLTVL.